The sequence of this TCR beta chain was determined in a study of preoperative IRX-2 immunotherapy in early breast cancer. The ends lost 2 bases at V and 5 bases at J; junction bases unmatched: 6. The CDR3 extends over 16 amino acids. The germline V gene has CDR1 SGHDN and CDR2 FVKESK. The treatment denotes: preoperative locoregional IRX-2 cytokine immunotherapy. Preoperative locoregional IRX-2 cytokine immunotherapy was tested in the phase Ib source study. Profiling relied on immunoSEQ multiplex PCR, and the TCRdb table lists in-frame clones only, not all of them. The data show fewer than 3,500 clones, roughly 79% seen once.

Sequences were derived from tumor tissue, sampled after IRX-2 immunotherapy. V is TRBV14 and J is TRBJ2-2; 9 bases line up with TRBD1. The receptor's source is a human donor with breast cancer. As DNA, the CDR3 is TGTGCCAGCAGCCAACATACAGGGGGCTGGACCGGGGAGCTGTTTTTT. This codes for CASSQHTGGWTGELFF.